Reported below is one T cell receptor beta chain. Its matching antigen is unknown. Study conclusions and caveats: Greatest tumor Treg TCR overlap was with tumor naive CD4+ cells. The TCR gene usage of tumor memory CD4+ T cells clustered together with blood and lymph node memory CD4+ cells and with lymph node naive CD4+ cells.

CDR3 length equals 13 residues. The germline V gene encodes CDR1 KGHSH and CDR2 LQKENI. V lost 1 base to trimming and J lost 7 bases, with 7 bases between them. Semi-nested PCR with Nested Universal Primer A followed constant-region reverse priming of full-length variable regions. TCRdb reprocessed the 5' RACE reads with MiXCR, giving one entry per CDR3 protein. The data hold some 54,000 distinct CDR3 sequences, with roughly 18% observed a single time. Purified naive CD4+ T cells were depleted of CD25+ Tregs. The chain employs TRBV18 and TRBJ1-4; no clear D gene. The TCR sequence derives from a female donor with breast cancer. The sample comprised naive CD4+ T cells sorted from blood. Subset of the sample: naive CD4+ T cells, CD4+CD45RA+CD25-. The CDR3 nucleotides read TGTGCCAGCTCACCACAATCAGGTGAAAAACTGTTTTTT. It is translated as CASSPQSGEKLFF.